This T cell receptor beta chain stems from a study of cytomegalovirus exposure and HLA in healthy donors. Study conclusions and caveats: Later on, a genetic analysis was performed. It linked a missense variant in DCLRE1C with V- and J-gene trimming of TCR beta.

The PCR contained 60 Vbeta and 13 Jbeta primers. Measured with immunoSEQ multiplex PCR; TCRdb has only the in-frame clones, and not every one. The sample table sets out 150,000 to 200,000 clones. CDR1 and CDR2 (germline): LGHNT, FRNRAP. Trimming took off 1 base at V and 4 bases at J, with 7 bases between the two ends. This CDR3 region has 13 residues. All the people who gave samples were healthy bone marrow donors. About this clone itself: Its antigen is as yet unknown.

The sequence derives from a man between 25 and 39 years old in good health and CMV-seronegative. The V gene is TRBV12-5, the J gene TRBJ2-5; D perhaps matches TRBD1 (6 bases). Source material: PBMCs. The CDR3 DNA is TGTGCTAGTGGTTTGGGCAGGGGAGAGACCCAGTACTTC. Residues: CASGLGRGETQYF.